Listed below are T cell receptor beta chains from one sample, sequenced in a study of blood T cell repertoires in COVID-19. Only in-frame clones appear in the TCRdb table, and some are missing; sequencing was by immunoSEQ multiplex PCR. The repertoire includes around 420,000 clones, 88% of them detected once, and around 1.9% sits in the top ten. Specimen: PBMCs or T cells enriched from blood (not recorded which). The receptor set was obtained from a woman aged 40 to 50 with acute COVID-19. CDR3s include the opening cysteine and the closing phenylalanine or tryptophan. D genes are given only for firm matches. A row's size may be missing; if present it is once, few, many or a size class.

d_call: NA; clone_size: NA; j_call: TRBJ2-7; v_call: TRBV27; cdr3_nt: TGTGCCAGCAGTTTATCAGAGGGGGACCCCTACGAGCAGTACTTC; cdr3_aa: CASSLSEGDPYEQYF
d_call: NA; clone_size: NA; j_call: TRBJ2-7; v_call: TRBV24-1; cdr3_nt: TGTGCCACCAGTGATTCAACCGGACAATCCTACGAGCAGTACTTC; cdr3_aa: CATSDSTGQSYEQYF
d_call: NA; clone_size: NA; j_call: TRBJ1-2; v_call: TRBV4-1; cdr3_nt: TGCGCCAGCAGCCCGACCAGGGGTCTCTATGGCTACACCTTC; cdr3_aa: CASSPTRGLYGYTF
d_call: NA; clone_size: NA; j_call: TRBJ1-5; v_call: TRBV20-1; cdr3_nt: TGCAGTGCTAGTGCGGGGTATAGCAATCAGCCCCAGCATTTT; cdr3_aa: CSASAGYSNQPQHF
d_call: TRBD1; clone_size: few; j_call: TRBJ2-1; v_call: TRBV11-2; cdr3_nt: TGTGCCAGCAGCTTATCAGGGGGAGAACCGTACAATGAGCAGTTCTTC; cdr3_aa: CASSLSGGEPYNEQFF
d_call: NA; clone_size: NA; j_call: TRBJ1-2; v_call: TRBV6-5; cdr3_nt: TGTGCCAGCAGCCGTACGGGGGGGGACTATGGCTACACCTTC; cdr3_aa: CASSRTGGDYGYTF
d_call: TRBD1; clone_size: NA; j_call: TRBJ1-1; v_call: TRBV10-3; cdr3_nt: TGTGCCATCCAGGGACAGGGCGGCACTGAAGCTTTCTTT; cdr3_aa: CAIQGQGGTEAFF
d_call: TRBD1; clone_size: NA; j_call: TRBJ2-7; v_call: TRBV13; cdr3_nt: TGTGCCAGCAGCACCGGGGACAGGGTGAACTACGAGCAGTACTTC; cdr3_aa: CASSTGDRVNYEQYF
d_call: TRBD1; clone_size: NA; j_call: TRBJ2-7; v_call: TRBV19; cdr3_nt: TGTGCCAGTAGCTGGGACAGGGGATTGGGGTCTGACGACGAGCAGTACTTC; cdr3_aa: CASSWDRGLGSDDEQYF
d_call: NA; clone_size: once; j_call: TRBJ1-3; v_call: TRBV10-3; cdr3_nt: TGTGCCATCGCTCGAGAGGGCATTAGCTCTGGAAACACCATATATTTT; cdr3_aa: CAIAREGISSGNTIYF
d_call: NA; clone_size: NA; j_call: TRBJ1-5; v_call: TRBV19; cdr3_nt: TGTGCCAGTAGTGTCCAGGGGTCCAATCAGCCCCAGCATTTT; cdr3_aa: CASSVQGSNQPQHF
d_call: TRBD1; clone_size: NA; j_call: TRBJ1-2; v_call: TRBV10-3; cdr3_nt: TGTGCCATCAGTGGACAGGGCCATGGCTACACCTTC; cdr3_aa: CAISGQGHGYTF
d_call: TRBD1; clone_size: NA; j_call: TRBJ2-1; v_call: TRBV4-1; cdr3_nt: TGCGCCAGCAGCCAAGAAGAGAGAACAGGGGGGAATGAGCAGTTCTTC; cdr3_aa: CASSQEERTGGNEQFF
d_call: TRBD1; clone_size: NA; j_call: TRBJ1-1; v_call: TRBV10-3; cdr3_nt: TGTGCCATCAGTGCCGGGACAGGGGTAGGGACTGAAGCTTTCTTT; cdr3_aa: CAISAGTGVGTEAFF
d_call: NA; clone_size: NA; j_call: TRBJ1-6; v_call: TRBV5-6; cdr3_nt: TGTGCCAGCAGCGCTCAGACGGGATTAAGCTATAATTCACCCCTCCACTTT; cdr3_aa: CASSAQTGLSYNSPLHF
d_call: TRBD1; clone_size: NA; j_call: TRBJ1-6; v_call: TRBV3-1/TRBV3-2; cdr3_nt: TGTGCCAGCACGGACAGGGAAGGATCACCCCTCCACTTT; cdr3_aa: CASTDREGSPLHF
d_call: NA; clone_size: NA; j_call: TRBJ1-2; v_call: TRBV2; cdr3_nt: TGTGCCAGCAGTGAGGGCAGGGTAGTACTCTATGGCTACACCTTC; cdr3_aa: CASSEGRVVLYGYTF
d_call: NA; clone_size: NA; j_call: TRBJ2-1; v_call: TRBV4-1; cdr3_nt: TGCGCCAGCAGCCAATCATCGAGCTCCTACAATGAGCAGTTCTTC; cdr3_aa: CASSQSSSSYNEQFF
d_call: NA; clone_size: NA; j_call: TRBJ1-2; v_call: TRBV7-9; cdr3_nt: TGTGCCAGCAGCTTAGGGGGCGGCTACACCTTC; cdr3_aa: CASSLGGGYTF
d_call: NA; clone_size: few; j_call: TRBJ2-7; v_call: TRBV7-9; cdr3_nt: TGTGCCAGCAGCTTTAACAGGGTCGACTACGAGCAGTACTTC; cdr3_aa: CASSFNRVDYEQYF
d_call: TRBD1; clone_size: NA; j_call: TRBJ2-7; v_call: TRBV3-1/TRBV3-2; cdr3_nt: TGTGCCAGCAAGATGAGACAGGGGTCCTACGAGCAGTACTTC; cdr3_aa: CASKMRQGSYEQYF
d_call: TRBD1; clone_size: NA; j_call: TRBJ2-3; v_call: TRBV24-1; cdr3_nt: TGTGCCACCAGTGACCCGACCAGGGGGCCCAAGACAGATACGCAGTATTTT; cdr3_aa: CATSDPTRGPKTDTQYF
d_call: NA; clone_size: NA; j_call: TRBJ1-1; v_call: TRBV20-1; cdr3_nt: TGCAGTGCTAGTCTAGGGGTCGAAGCTTTCTTT; cdr3_aa: CSASLGVEAFF
d_call: NA; clone_size: NA; j_call: TRBJ2-2; v_call: TRBV19; cdr3_nt: TGTGCCAGTAGTCGAACTCCCGGGATCTCCACCGGGGAGCTGTTTTTT; cdr3_aa: CASSRTPGISTGELFF
d_call: NA; clone_size: NA; j_call: TRBJ1-2; v_call: TRBV30; cdr3_nt: TGTGCCTGGGGGCAGGGTGTAGCTGGCTACACCTTC; cdr3_aa: CAWGQGVAGYTF
d_call: TRBD1; clone_size: NA; j_call: TRBJ1-1; v_call: TRBV19; cdr3_nt: TGTGCCAGTAGTATACGACAGGGGACTGAAGCTTTCTTT; cdr3_aa: CASSIRQGTEAFF
d_call: TRBD2; clone_size: NA; j_call: TRBJ2-3; v_call: TRBV3-1/TRBV3-2; cdr3_nt: TGTGCCAGCAGCCAAGACAATAGCGGGGGGTCAAATTTT; cdr3_aa: CASSQDNSGGSNF
d_call: TRBD1; clone_size: NA; j_call: TRBJ1-2; v_call: TRBV5-6; cdr3_nt: TGTGCCAGCAGCTTCCGGGACAGAGGGTCGAATGGCTACACCTTC; cdr3_aa: CASSFRDRGSNGYTF
d_call: NA; clone_size: NA; j_call: TRBJ1-2; v_call: TRBV19; cdr3_nt: TGTGCCAGTACCGTCGGAGATCCCTATGGCTACACCTTC; cdr3_aa: CASTVGDPYGYTF
d_call: TRBD2; clone_size: NA; j_call: TRBJ2-1; v_call: TRBV2; cdr3_nt: TGTGCCAGCGGACCTCTAGCGGGGCAGAACAATGAGCAGTTCTTC; cdr3_aa: CASGPLAGQNNEQFF
d_call: TRBD1; clone_size: NA; j_call: TRBJ2-1; v_call: TRBV11-2; cdr3_nt: TGTGCCAGCAGCTTAGAGGACAGGCCCGTCGATGAGCAGTTCTTC; cdr3_aa: CASSLEDRPVDEQFF
d_call: NA; clone_size: NA; j_call: TRBJ2-5; v_call: TRBV24-1; cdr3_nt: TGTGCCACCAGTCAGGGGCTGGAGACCCAGTACTTC; cdr3_aa: CATSQGLETQYF
d_call: NA; clone_size: NA; j_call: TRBJ1-5; v_call: TRBV7-9; cdr3_nt: TGTGCCAGCAGCCGGCAGGGAAGTAACAATCAGCCCCAGCATTTT; cdr3_aa: CASSRQGSNNQPQHF
d_call: NA; clone_size: few; j_call: TRBJ2-7; v_call: TRBV5-1; cdr3_nt: TGCGCCAGCAGCTTCTCAGGGGCGGAGCTCGAGCAGTACTTC; cdr3_aa: CASSFSGAELEQYF
d_call: NA; clone_size: NA; j_call: TRBJ2-1; v_call: TRBV3-1/TRBV3-2; cdr3_nt: TGTGCCAGCAGCCAAATAGCGGAGCAGTTCTTC; cdr3_aa: CASSQIAEQFF
d_call: NA; clone_size: NA; j_call: TRBJ2-7; v_call: TRBV9; cdr3_nt: TGTGCCAGCAGCGTATCGGGTTTCTCCTACGAGCAGTACTTC; cdr3_aa: CASSVSGFSYEQYF